This entry lists 14 T cell receptor beta chains sequenced from one sample in a study of cytomegalovirus exposure and HLA in healthy donors. Repertoires were generated with immunoSEQ multiplex PCR, while TCRdb's copy carries only in-frame clones and drops some. The repertoire includes around 240,000 clones, roughly 90% of them detected once, and 0.37% sits in the top ten. Sample: PBMCs. Receptors originate from a woman aged 18-29 years in good health and CMV-seronegative.

CDR3 coding DNA: TGTGCCAGCAGCTTTGGACAGGGCATCTACAATGAGCAGTTCTTC. It translates to CASSFGQGIYNEQFF. The V and J genes are TRBV7-9 and TRBJ2-1; 8 bases agree with TRBD1. Germline-derived CDR1 and CDR2 are SEHNR and FQNEAQ (reference sequence). The V gene end was trimmed by 3 bases and the J gene end by 3 bases; junction bases not matched to a gene: 4. The CDR3 is 15 amino acids.

Note on this clone: Other DNA variants within this sample encode the same CDR3. V usage is TRBV6-5 and J usage is TRBJ1-5; D may be TRBD1 (6 bases). Germline V gives CDR1 MNHEY, CDR2 SVGAGI. This CDR3 comprises 15 residues. The V end was cut by 7 bases, the J end by 5 bases, with 18 bases between. The CDR3 DNA reads as TGTGCCAGCAACCCCTTAAACAGGGCTGATCAGCCCCAGCATTTT. It codes for CASNPLNRADQPQHF.

The chain combines TRBV28 with TRBJ1-5; the match to TRBD1 covers 8 bases. This CDR3 has 15 residues. The junction had 8 bases not matched to a gene; V was cut back by 4 bases and J by 6 bases. CDR1 and CDR2 from the germline V gene are MDHEN and SYDVKM. The CDR3 DNA reads as TGTGCCAGCAGTTCACCTGGCAGGGGGCTTCAGCCCCAGCATTTT. It encodes CASSSPGRGLQPQHF.

This clone occurred once. The rearrangement links TRBV4-3 to TRBJ2-1, with a tentative D call TRBD1 (6 bases). The CDR3 sequence is 15 residues long. Trimming removed 2 bases at V and 4 bases at J, with 12 bases between. CDR1 LGHNA and CDR2 YSLEER come from the germline V gene. This chain's CDR3 is CASSQLEDSYNEQFF. The CDR3 DNA sequence: TGCGCCAGCAGCCAATTGGAGGACAGTTACAATGAGCAGTTCTTC.

V and J are TRBV6-1 and TRBJ1-4; tentative D call: TRBD1 (5 bases). V lost 7 bases and J lost 0, with 12 bases in between. The CDR3 sequence is 15 residues long. Germline CDR1 and CDR2: MNHNS and SASEGT. CDR3 residues: CASMAGRTTNEKLFF. The CDR3 DNA sequence: TGTGCCAGCATGGCGGGGCGTACAACTAATGAAAAACTGTTTTTT.

The chain joins TRBV7-8 to TRBJ2-5; D is possibly TRBD1 (5 bases). The V gene lost 7 bases and the J gene lost 1 base, with 10 bases spanning the gap. CDR1 SGHVS and CDR2 FQNEAQ come from the germline V gene. This CDR3 region has 13 residues. The CDR3 sequence: CASTIGAQETQYF. The DNA of the CDR3 is TGTGCCAGCACCATTGGGGCCCAAGAGACCCAGTACTTC.

This clone has just one count. The chain joins TRBV25-1 to TRBJ2-5; TRBD1 is a possible D gene (5 bases). Per germline, CDR1 MGHDK and CDR2 SYGVNS. Deletions cut 0 bases from V and 6 bases from J, with 17 bases between. The CDR3 consists of 16 residues. The CDR3 bases are TGTGCCAGCAGTGAATATGGGCAGGGTCGTATGAAGACCCAGTACTTC. Translating it yields CASSEYGQGRMKTQYF.

V gene TRBV28 combines with J gene TRBJ2-2; D is possibly TRBD2 (6 bases). V shed 5 bases and J shed 6 bases, with 19 bases lying between them. Per the germline V gene, CDR1 is MDHEN and CDR2 is SYDVKM. CDR3 size: 16 residues. For the CDR3, the DNA is TGTGCCAGCAGTACCCCTGGCGGGGCGACGGCCGGGGAGCTGTTTTTT. Translating it yields CASSTPGGATAGELFF.

V is TRBV5-5 and J is TRBJ2-7; the D gene is possibly TRBD1 (5 bases). The CDR3 has 18 amino acids. V was pared by 0 bases and J by 0 bases, with 19 bases between. Germline CDR1 SGHKS, CDR2 YYEKEE (reference sequence). CDR3 residues: CASSLDDSWTFHSYEQYV. In DNA, the CDR3 is TGTGCCAGCAGCTTGGACGATTCCTGGACATTCCACTCCTACGAGCAGTACGTC.

The chain has TRBV19 and TRBJ2-1, with 7 bases lining up with TRBD2. The CDR3 runs to 15 residues. Per germline, CDR1 LNHDA and CDR2 SQIVND (reference sequence). V was clipped by 2 bases and J by 6 bases; unmatched bases: 7. CDR3 amino acids: CASSISGGVPNEQFF. The CDR3 nucleotides are TGTGCCAGTAGTATAAGTGGGGGGGTCCCCAATGAGCAGTTCTTC.

The gene calls are TRBV18 and TRBJ2-1, with 8 bases fitting TRBD1. The V segment lost 2 bases and the J segment 0 bases; nucleotides outside the gene matches: 9. Per the germline V gene, CDR1 is KGHSH and CDR2 is LQKENI. The CDR3 is made up of 18 amino acids. The CDR3 protein is CASSPDRGPLSSYNEQFF. The CDR3 DNA reads TGTGCCAGCTCACCAGACAGGGGACCGTTAAGCTCCTACAATGAGCAGTTCTTC. The whole variable domain, filled in from reference TRBV18 and TRBJ2-1, reads NAGVMQNPRHLVRRRGQEARLRCSPMKGHSHVYWYRQLPEEGLKFMVYLQKENIIDESGMPKERFSAEFPKEGPSILRIQQVVRGDSAAYFCASSPDRGPLSSYNEQFFGPGTRLTVL.

The rearrangement joins TRBV28 to TRBJ2-3, with unresolved D. The ends were cut back, 0 bases at V and 0 bases at J, with 10 bases in the middle. Germline assignment: CDR1 MDHEN and CDR2 SYDVKM. This CDR3 has 16 amino acids. The CDR3, as DNA: TGTGCCAGCAGTTTATGGGCCATAGCTAGCACAGATACGCAGTATTTT. As protein: CASSLWAIASTDTQYF.

The rearrangement joins TRBV10-1 to TRBJ2-1; the match to TRBD2 covers 11 bases. Losses at the gene ends were 8 bases for V and 5 bases for J; bases not matched to a gene: 5. This CDR3 is built from 14 residues. The V gene's germline CDR1 is WNHNN and CDR2 SYGVQD (reference sequence). The CDR3 DNA sequence: TGCGCCAGCGGTAGCGGGGGGGCCCACAATGAGCAGTTCTTC. Its protein product is CASGSGGAHNEQFF.

This chain links TRBV30 with TRBJ2-3; maybe TRBD1 (6 bases). Deletions cut 2 bases from V and 0 bases from J, with 12 bases between. This CDR3 contains 15 residues. Germline V gene sequence: CDR1 GTSNPN, CDR2 SVGIG (reference sequence). In DNA, the CDR3 is TGTGCCTGGAGTATCCTAGGGGGTAGCACAGATACGCAGTATTTT. Its translation is CAWSILGGSTDTQYF.